Following are 30 T cell receptor beta chains from one sample sequenced in a study of blood T cell repertoires in COVID-19. Profiling relied on immunoSEQ multiplex PCR, and the TCRdb table lists in-frame clones only, not all of them. The table lists 200,000 to 250,000 clones, approximately 81% of them singletons. Sequenced: peripheral blood. Receptors originate from a man aged 25-45 years with active or convalescent COVID-19.

This clone was detected only a few times. This sequence joins TRBV5-1 and TRBJ1-2; D remains unclear. CDR1 and CDR2 from the germline V gene are SGHRS and YFSETQ. V lost 4 bases, J lost 0 bases, and 7 bases lay in between. The CDR3 length is 13 residues. In DNA, the CDR3 is TGCGCCAGCAGCGTCGAGTCTAACTATGGCTACACCTTC. This encodes CASSVESNYGYTF.

In the case of this clone: This may be a read error: a much more frequent sequence differs by one nucleotide. J is TRBJ1-1 and V is TRBV3-1 (or the pseudogene TRBV3-2); possibly TRBD1 for D (6 bases). Trimming removed 3 bases at V and 4 bases at J, with 9 bases between. Germline CDR1 reads LGHDT; CDR2 reads YNNKEL (reference sequence). This CDR3 region has 13 residues. The CDR3 spells CASSQGATTEAFF. CDR3 DNA: TGTGCCAGCAGCCAGGGGGCGACCACTGAAGCTTTCTTT.

The V gene is TRBV2, the J gene TRBJ2-1; 7 nucleotides agree with TRBD2. V was pared by 8 bases and J by 9 bases, with 13 bases of the junction left unmatched. CDR3 size: 14 residues. CDR1 SNHLY and CDR2 FYNNEI come from the germline V gene. The chain's CDR3 is CASFGLAGVIEQFF. DNA for the CDR3: TGTGCCAGCTTCGGCTTAGCGGGCGTAATTGAGCAGTTCTTC.

V usage is TRBV27 and J usage is TRBJ2-1; perhaps TRBD1 as D (6 bases). Germline-derived CDR1 and CDR2 are MNHEY and SMNVEV (reference sequence). Trimming shortened V by 2 bases and J by 7 bases, and 12 bases separated the two germline ends. This CDR3 is 14 amino acids long. CDR3 bases: TGTGCCAGCAGTTTAGGGCCAGGGGTGAATGAGCAGTTCTTC. This sequence encodes CASSLGPGVNEQFF.

Of note for this clone: A read error may produce the germline difference seen at one junction end. The CDR3 region has the DNA TGCGCCAGCAGTGAGAACAGGTTTGGGCACTTC. Protein sequence: CASSENRFGHF. The V call is TRBV10-1, the J call TRBJ2-7; D is perhaps TRBD1 (5 bases). The CDR3 spans 11 residues. Germline V gives CDR1 WNHNN, CDR2 SYGVQD (reference sequence).

This rearrangement joins TRBV23-1 to TRBJ2-7; 8 bases are shared with TRBD1. TRBV23-1 is sorted into the ORF group, with uncertain function. Germline trimming cut 3 bases from V and 3 bases from J; bases unmatched to any gene: 1. The CDR3 covers 13 residues. CDR3 region: CASSHGQGYEQYF. CDR3 nucleotides: TGCGCCAGCAGTCACGGACAGGGCTACGAGCAGTACTTC.

This clone was seen a single time. The chain recombines TRBV23-1 with TRBJ2-5; TRBD2 might be the D (6 bases). TRBV23-1 is sorted into the ORF group, with uncertain function. CDR3 length: 13 residues. Trimming pared 8 bases from V and 3 bases from J, leaving 13 bases between. As DNA, the CDR3 is TGCGCCAGCGGTCGGGAGATTAAAGAGACCCAGTACTTC. Protein sequence: CASGREIKETQYF.

Only a few counts were recorded for this clone. Other DNA sequences in the sample encode the same CDR3. The gene calls are TRBV5-1 and TRBJ2-7; D perhaps matches TRBD2 (5 bases). The V gene's germline CDR1 is SGHRS and CDR2 YFSETQ. The CDR3 is 13 residues long. The ends were cut back, 1 base at V and 2 bases at J, with 7 bases in the middle. CDR3 sequence: CASSLTGTYEQYF. The CDR3 DNA sequence: TGCGCCAGCAGCTTGACGGGAACCTACGAGCAGTACTTC.

This clone occurred once. V is TRBV5-6 and J is TRBJ1-4, with D tentatively TRBD1 (5 bases). The CDR3 is 14 residues long. Trimming took 4 bases from V and 4 from J, leaving 11 bases between them. CDR1 SGHDT and CDR2 YYEEEE come from the germline V gene. The CDR3 protein is CASSIGTFNEKLFF. In nucleotides, the CDR3 is TGTGCCAGCAGCATCGGGACTTTTAATGAAAAACTGTTTTTT.

The chain recombines TRBV27 with TRBJ2-7, with 7 bases fitting TRBD1. The CDR3 runs 14 residues. Germline V CDR1 and CDR2: MNHEY, SMNVEV (reference sequence). Unmatched junction bases numbered 8, after V lost 6 bases and J lost 3 bases. The CDR3 coding sequence is TGTGCCAGCAGGCCGGGACAGAGTCTCTACGAGCAGTACTTC. Translated: CASRPGQSLYEQYF.

The chain couples TRBV9 to TRBJ2-5, with TRBD1 matching 7 bases. The junction had 5 bases not matched to a gene; V was cut back by 3 bases and J by 6 bases. Germline V gene sequence: CDR1 SGDLS, CDR2 YYNGEE. The CDR3 runs to 13 residues. The CDR3 DNA reads TGTGCCAGCAGCGACGGACAGGACCAGACCCAGTACTTC. This encodes CASSDGQDQTQYF.

The rearrangement joins TRBV4-3 to TRBJ1-1, with D uncertain. Between the trimmed V and J ends, which lost 4 bases and 2 bases, there was a span of 14 bases. Germline V CDR1 and CDR2: LGHNA, YSLEER. This CDR3 comprises 15 residues. The CDR3 spells CASSLDGGYNTEAFF. CDR3 DNA: TGCGCCAGCAGCCTGGACGGAGGATATAACACTGAAGCTTTCTTT.

The chain couples TRBV5-4 to TRBJ2-3; no definite D call. CDR1 is SGHNT, CDR2 YYREEE, per germline (reference sequence). This CDR3 spans 14 amino acids. Trimming removed 1 base from V and 2 bases from J, with 8 bases in between. This CDR3 reads CASSLIGLTDTQYF. In DNA form, the CDR3 reads TGTGCCAGCAGCTTGATTGGGCTCACAGATACGCAGTATTTT. The full variable domain, in which reference TRBV5-4 and TRBJ2-3 provide the parts outside the CDR3, is ETGVTQSPTHLIKTRGQQVTLRCSSQSGHNTVSWYQQALGQGPQFIFQYYREEENGRGNFPPRFSGLQFPNYSSELNVNALELDDSALYLCASSLIGLTDTQYFGPGTRLTVL.

The chain is built from TRBV6-5 and TRBJ1-2; 9 positions agree with TRBD1. The germline V gene has CDR1 MNHEY and CDR2 SVGAGI. V lost 6 bases, J lost 2 bases, and 7 bases stayed unmatched. CDR3 size: 15 residues. The CDR3 here is CASSPTGTGNYGYTF. In DNA, the CDR3 is TGTGCCAGCAGCCCGACCGGGACAGGGAACTATGGCTACACCTTC.

The chain joins TRBV7-2 to TRBJ1-5, with D perhaps matching TRBD1 (5 bases). V was clipped by 2 bases and J by 2 bases, with 10 bases between them. The CDR3 is 15 amino acids. The germline gives CDR1 SGHTA, CDR2 FQGNSA. This CDR3 is CASSLQGGGNQPQHF. The CDR3 DNA reads as TGTGCCAGCAGCTTACAGGGAGGGGGCAATCAGCCCCAGCATTTT.

V gene TRBV2 combines with J gene TRBJ1-5; D gene unclear. The CDR3 is 13 amino acids. V shed 4 bases and J shed 1 base, with 5 bases lying between them. CDR1 is SNHLY, CDR2 FYNNEI, per germline. CDR3 DNA sequence: TGTGCCAGCAGTGTGGAGAGCAATCAGCCCCAGCATTTT. Its translation: CASSVESNQPQHF.

This clone came up once. This chain links TRBV20-1 with TRBJ2-7; D gene ambiguous. The CDR3 has 10 residues. Germline V CDR1 and CDR2: DFQATT, SNEGSKA (reference sequence). V lost 2 bases and J 4 bases, leaving 3 bases between the germline ends. The CDR3 reads CSARPYEQYF. CDR3 nucleotide sequence: TGCAGTGCTAGACCTTACGAGCAGTACTTC.

This chain connects TRBV7-9 to TRBJ2-1, with 8 bases fitting TRBD2. V was pared by 5 bases and J by 3 bases, with 6 bases of the junction left unmatched. CDR1 and CDR2 (germline): SEHNR, FQNEAQ (reference sequence). The CDR3 contains 15 residues. The CDR3 DNA reads TGTGCCAGCAGCCCGGCCGGGAGGGGCTACAATGAGCAGTTCTTC. Protein product: CASSPAGRGYNEQFF.

The chain uses TRBV24-1 and TRBJ2-3, with a possible D match to TRBD2 (6 bases). The CDR3 totals 14 residues. Germline loops: CDR1 KGHDR, CDR2 SFDVKD. Trimming left V 4 bases short and J 4 bases short, with 11 bases between. The CDR3 here is CATSDTGLADTQYF. For the CDR3, the DNA is TGTGCCACCAGTGACACGGGACTGGCAGATACGCAGTATTTT.

The rearrangement links TRBV15 to TRBJ2-1; 10 nucleotides line up with TRBD2. The junction had 8 bases not matched to a gene; V was cut back by 2 bases and J by 4 bases. The CDR3 is made up of 17 amino acids. Germline V gives CDR1 LNHNV, CDR2 YYDKDF (reference sequence). The CDR3 loop is CATSRLTGLANYNEQFF. CDR3 sequence (DNA): TGTGCCACCAGCAGATTGACGGGACTAGCGAATTACAATGAGCAGTTCTTC.

The CDR3 DNA follows: TGTGCCAGCAGTCTAGATACGCAGTATTTT. This sequence encodes CASSLDTQYF. The chain uses TRBV12-3 or TRBV12-4 and TRBJ2-3; no firm D call. CDR3 length equals 10 residues. Trimming left V 5 bases short and J 5 bases short, with 2 bases between.

The rearrangement links TRBV18 to TRBJ1-1; D unclear. The CDR3 totals 13 residues. Germline V gene sequence: CDR1 KGHSH, CDR2 LQKENI. V lost 6 bases and J lost 3, with 11 bases in between. The CDR3 sequence is CASSQSLDTEAFF. The CDR3 DNA reads TGTGCCAGCTCCCAAAGCTTGGACACTGAAGCTTTCTTT.

The chain carries TRBV5-4 and TRBJ2-7, with D unresolved. Germline V gene sequence: CDR1 SGHNT, CDR2 YYREEE (reference sequence). V was shortened by 6 bases and J by 4 bases, with 14 bases between the two germline ends. The CDR3 is 13 residues long. Here the CDR3 DNA reads TGTGCCAGCAAAGCAGCAGTCGGGTACGAGCAGTACTTC. Translation: CASKAAVGYEQYF.

The rearrangement uses TRBV7-4 and TRBJ1-4; D is uncertain. CDR1 and CDR2 from the germline V gene are SGHVT and SQSDAQ. V was clipped by 2 bases and J by 8 bases, with 24 bases between them. The CDR3 totals 18 residues. The CDR3 loop reads CASSLSRGALTLIEKLFF. CDR3 nucleotide sequence: TGTGCCAGCAGCTTAAGTCGGGGAGCCCTCACCTTAATAGAAAAACTGTTTTTT.

This clone was found once. V usage is TRBV27 and J usage is TRBJ2-5; unclear D gene. This CDR3 has 16 amino acids. Trimming pared 6 bases from V and 4 bases from J, leaving 21 bases between. CDR1 is MNHEY, CDR2 SMNVEV, per germline (reference sequence). The CDR3 DNA reads as TGTGCCAGCAGACCTCAGACACGAGTTCCTTTAGAGACCCAGTACTTC. This encodes CASRPQTRVPLETQYF.

The chain has TRBV6-5 and TRBJ2-7, with 9 bases matching TRBD1. The CDR3 spans 15 residues. Germline values: CDR1 MNHEY, CDR2 SVGAGI. V dropped 6 bases and J dropped 7; count of bases not matched to a gene: 13. CDR3 protein: CASSSFGQGFREQYF. As DNA, the CDR3 is TGTGCCAGCAGCAGTTTTGGACAGGGGTTCAGAGAGCAGTACTTC.

The chain uses TRBV5-4 and TRBJ2-1; 10 nucleotides match TRBD2. Trimming removed 0 bases from V and 6 bases from J; junction bases left unmatched: 3. The CDR3 has 15 amino acids. Germline CDR1 SGHNT, CDR2 YYREEE (reference sequence). The CDR3 sequence: CASSLELAGGNEQFF. The CDR3 coding sequence is TGTGCCAGCAGCTTGGAATTAGCGGGGGGCAATGAGCAGTTCTTC.

V gene TRBV6-6 combines with J gene TRBJ2-1; TRBD2 matches at 9 bases. Losses at the gene ends were 2 bases for V and 5 bases for J; bases not matched to a gene: 4. Germline lookup yields CDR1 MNHNY and CDR2 SVGAGI (reference sequence). The CDR3 extends over 15 amino acids. The CDR3 DNA sequence: TGTGCCAGCAGTTACGCGCGGGAGGGAGACAATGAGCAGTTCTTC. This encodes CASSYAREGDNEQFF.

The rearrangement joins TRBV28 to TRBJ2-5; 8 positions agree with TRBD2. This CDR3 has 16 residues. Germline V CDR1 and CDR2: MDHEN, SYDVKM. The V gene end was trimmed by 8 bases and the J gene end by 1 base; junction bases not matched to a gene: 12. The CDR3 DNA is TGTGCCAGCGTTGGCCACCCGGGGGGGCTCCAAGAGACCCAGTACTTC. It is translated as CASVGHPGGLQETQYF.

The chain recombines TRBV6-1 with TRBJ1-1, with 8 nucleotides matching TRBD1. V gave up 2 bases and J gave up 5 bases; unmatched junction bases: 1. The CDR3 is made up of 13 amino acids. Germline-derived CDR1 and CDR2 are MNHNS and SASEGT. In DNA form, the CDR3 reads TGTGCCAGCAGTGAACAGGGGGCGACTGAAGCTTTCTTT. It specifies CASSEQGATEAFF.